Reported below is one T cell receptor (beta chain). The TCR beta CDR3 regions underwent amplification using RNA transcripts as the source. HTBI primers were the set used in a first-round RT-PCR of the TCR CDR3. A single record per CDR3 protein comes from TCRdb applying MiXCR to the multiplex PCR reads. The data contain some 490,000 distinct CDR3 sequences, about 20% of them singletons. This entry is derived from a study of T cells in Graves' hyperthyroidism and ophthalmopathy. About the research overall: Before any treatment, at initial diagnosis, peripheral blood was collected.

The ends were cut back, 2 bases at V and 4 bases at J, with 11 bases in the middle. The CDR3 consists of 14 residues. V usage is TRBV12-3 or TRBV12-4 and J usage is TRBJ1-2; D is possibly TRBD1 (5 bases). The TCR originated in a woman aged 70-85 years with Graves' ophthalmopathy. The specimen was blood. The CDR3 sequence is CASSLRGDGYGYTF. CDR3 nucleotides: TGTGCCAGCAGTTTAAGAGGGGACGGCTATGGCTACACCTTC.